Reported below is one T cell receptor beta chain. Trimming took 4 bases from V and 6 from J; bases not matched to a gene: 11. CDR1 is KGHSH and CDR2 is LQKENI in the germline V gene. The CDR3 is made up of 15 amino acids. This sample was taken from a study of CD8 T cells in Susac syndrome. CD8+ and CD4+ T cells taken from blood had their TCR beta sequenced. Negative isolation yielded the CD8+ and CD4+ T cells, while FACS enriched the TEMRA cells. Reverse transcription of roughly 0.45 to 1 ug RNA was carried out with random hexamers. The CDR3 of TCR beta was amplified by immunoSEQ multiplex PCR across 54 Vbeta and 13 Jbeta. TCRdb independently ran MiXCR on the immunoSEQ multiplex PCR reads; one entry per CDR3 protein. The repertoire consists of around 230,000 distinct CDR3 sequences, with roughly 96% occurring once and the leading ten covering 0.075% to 0.095%.

Sequences were obtained from CD4+ T cells from PBMCs. This receptor was obtained from a human donor with multiple sclerosis. This chain uses TRBV18 with TRBJ2-7; 8 bases align to TRBD1. In DNA form, the CDR3 reads TGTGCCAGCTCACGATCGGACAGGGTTTTAGGCGAGCAGTACTTC. This translates into CASSRSDRVLGEQYF.